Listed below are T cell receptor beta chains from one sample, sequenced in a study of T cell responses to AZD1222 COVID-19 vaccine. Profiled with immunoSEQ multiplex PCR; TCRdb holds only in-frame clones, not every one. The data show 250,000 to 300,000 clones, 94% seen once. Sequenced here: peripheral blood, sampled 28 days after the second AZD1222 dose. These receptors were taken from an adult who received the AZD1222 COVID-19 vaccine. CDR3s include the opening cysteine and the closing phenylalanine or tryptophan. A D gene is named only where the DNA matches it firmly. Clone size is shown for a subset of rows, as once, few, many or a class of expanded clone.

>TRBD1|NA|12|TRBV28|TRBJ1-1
CASYRRDRAPFF
TGTGCCAGCTATAGACGGGACAGGGCACCTTTCTTT
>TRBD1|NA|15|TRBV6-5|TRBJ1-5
CASSTGQVSNQPQHF
TGTGCCAGCAGTACAGGACAGGTTAGCAATCAGCCCCAGCATTTT
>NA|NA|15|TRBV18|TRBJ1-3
CASSPPPSSGNTIYF
TGTGCCAGCTCACCCCCACCTAGCTCTGGAAACACCATATATTTT
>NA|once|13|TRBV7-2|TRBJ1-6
CARNLGGSSPLHF
TGTGCCAGGAATTTGGGGGGTTCATCACCCCTCCACTTT
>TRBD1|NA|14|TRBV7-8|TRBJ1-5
CASSQGQGFQPQHF
TGTGCCAGCAGCCAGGGACAGGGATTTCAGCCCCAGCATTTT
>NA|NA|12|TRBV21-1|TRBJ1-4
CARQTGGEKLFF
TGTGCCAGGCAGACCGGTGGGGAAAAACTGTTTTTT
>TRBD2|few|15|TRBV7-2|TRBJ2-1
CASCLGLAGYNEQFF
TGTGCCAGCTGTCTCGGACTAGCAGGATACAATGAGCAGTTCTTC
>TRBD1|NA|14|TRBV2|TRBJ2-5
CASSVGQGGETQYF
TGTGCCAGCAGTGTGGGACAGGGGGGAGAGACCCAGTACTTC
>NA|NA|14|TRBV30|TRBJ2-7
CAWIAGDRSYEQYF
TGTGCCTGGATTGCGGGGGACAGATCCTACGAGCAGTACTTC
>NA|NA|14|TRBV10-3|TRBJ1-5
CAISEHGQKEPQHF
TGTGCCATCAGTGAGCACGGACAGAAGGAGCCCCAGCATTTT
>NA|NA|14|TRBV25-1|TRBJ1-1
CASSPPWENTEAFF
TGTGCCAGCAGTCCCCCTTGGGAGAACACTGAAGCTTTCTTT
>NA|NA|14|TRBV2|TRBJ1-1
CASSERTGNTEAFF
TGTGCCAGCAGTGAACGTACTGGTAACACTGAAGCTTTCTTT
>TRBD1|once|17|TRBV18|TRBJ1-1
CASSPAGGDRGTQGAFF
TGTGCCAGCTCACCCGCAGGTGGGGACAGGGGTACCCAGGGAGCTTTCTTT
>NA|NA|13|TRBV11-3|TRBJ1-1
CASSPDSNTEAFF
TGTGCCAGCAGCCCCGACAGTAACACTGAAGCTTTCTTT
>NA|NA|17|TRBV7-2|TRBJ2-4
CASSPEGWGLAKNIQYF
TGTGCCAGCAGCCCGGAAGGGTGGGGTCTAGCCAAAAACATTCAGTACTTC
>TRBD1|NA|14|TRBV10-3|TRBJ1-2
CAISHGTGDYGYTF
TGTGCCATCAGTCACGGGACAGGGGATTATGGCTACACCTTC
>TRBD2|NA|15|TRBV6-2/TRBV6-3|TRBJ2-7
CASSKLATFSYEQYF
TGTGCCAGCAGTAAACTAGCGACTTTCTCCTACGAGCAGTACTTC
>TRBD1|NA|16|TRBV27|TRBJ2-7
CASSTRDRRSPYEQYF
TGTGCCAGCAGTACCCGGGACAGGAGGAGCCCCTACGAGCAGTACTTC
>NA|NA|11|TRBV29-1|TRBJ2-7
CSVVEIYEQYF
TGCAGCGTTGTTGAGATCTACGAGCAGTACTTC
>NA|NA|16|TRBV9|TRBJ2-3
CASSVFKEISTDTQYF
TGTGCCAGCAGCGTATTTAAGGAAATTAGCACAGATACGCAGTATTTT
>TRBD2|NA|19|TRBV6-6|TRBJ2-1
CASSPPSGRAPRSYNEQFF
TGTGCCAGCAGTCCGCCTAGCGGGAGAGCCCCCCGCTCCTACAATGAGCAGTTCTTC
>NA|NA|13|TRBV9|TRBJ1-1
CASSVGGDTEAFF
TGTGCCAGCAGCGTAGGGGGGGACACTGAAGCTTTCTTT
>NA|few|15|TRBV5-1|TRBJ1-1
CASSLTNDRNTEAFF
TGCGCCAGCAGCTTGACAAACGACAGGAACACTGAAGCTTTCTTT
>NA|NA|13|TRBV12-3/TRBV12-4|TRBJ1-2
CASSSLPEKGYTF
TGTGCCAGCAGTTCCCTCCCGGAGAAGGGCTACACCTTC
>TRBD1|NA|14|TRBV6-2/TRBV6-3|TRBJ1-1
CASSRQGVSTEAFF
TGTGCCAGCAGCCGACAGGGGGTGAGCACTGAAGCTTTCTTT
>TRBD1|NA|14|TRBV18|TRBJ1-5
CASSRDRGGQPQHF
TGTGCCAGCTCCCGCGACAGGGGGGGTCAGCCCCAGCATTTT
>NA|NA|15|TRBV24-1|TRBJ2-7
CATSDSASYPNEQYF
TGTGCCACCAGTGATTCGGCTAGTTACCCGAACGAGCAGTACTTC
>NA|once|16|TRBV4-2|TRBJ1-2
CASSRARGGVSYGYTF
TGTGCCAGCAGCCGAGCACGAGGGGGGGTTAGCTATGGCTACACCTTC
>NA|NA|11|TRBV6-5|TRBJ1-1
CASMGNTEAFF
TGTGCCAGCATGGGGAACACTGAAGCTTTCTTT
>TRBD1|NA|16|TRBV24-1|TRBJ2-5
CATSDTGTGTKETQYF
TGTGCCACCAGTGACACCGGGACAGGGACGAAAGAGACCCAGTACTTC
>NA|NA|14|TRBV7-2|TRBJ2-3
CASSLAGPGDTQYF
TGTGCCAGCAGCTTAGCCGGCCCTGGGGATACGCAGTATTTT
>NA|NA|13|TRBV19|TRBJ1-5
CASSIGGNQPQHF
TGTGCCAGTAGTATTGGGGGGAATCAGCCCCAGCATTTT
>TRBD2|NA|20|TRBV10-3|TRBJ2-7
CAISGNSGASGSPSSYEQYF
TGTGCCATCAGTGGTAACTCGGGGGCTAGCGGGAGTCCCTCTTCCTACGAGCAGTACTTC
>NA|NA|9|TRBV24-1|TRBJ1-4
CATDEKLFF
TGTGCCACCGACGAAAAACTGTTTTTT
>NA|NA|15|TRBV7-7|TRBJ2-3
CASSPGDFPTDTQYF
TGTGCCAGCAGCCCAGGGGACTTTCCCACAGATACGCAGTATTTT